This entry lists 25 T cell receptor beta chains sequenced from one sample in a study of blood T cell repertoires in COVID-19. Some clones are missing from TCRdb's copy, which holds only in-frame ones; the method was immunoSEQ multiplex PCR. The sample consists of some 350,000 clones, about 90% of them appearing once. Sequencing was carried out using PBMCs or T cells enriched from blood (not recorded which). The origin of the receptors is a woman aged 25 to 45 who had recovered from COVID-19.

In this sample, this clone turned up once. This sequence joins TRBV7-8 and TRBJ1-1; possible D gene TRBD1, 6 bases. V was cut by 1 base and J by 8 bases, with 20 bases left in between. The CDR3 loop spans 16 amino acids. CDR1 and CDR2 from the germline V gene are SGHVS and FQNEAQ. For the CDR3, the DNA is TGTGCCAGCAGCTTAGTACAGGGATGGGCCGGGAAAGAAGCTTTCTTT. Protein sequence: CASSLVQGWAGKEAFF.

There are a few counts of this clone. The chain links TRBV13 to TRBJ1-5, with D perhaps TRBD1 (6 bases). Germline-derived CDR1 and CDR2 are PRHDT and FYEKMQ (reference sequence). This CDR3 has 16 residues. V shed 2 bases and J shed 6 bases, with 17 bases lying between them. This CDR3 reads CASSLSVAGAAQPQHF. As DNA, the CDR3 is TGTGCCAGCAGCTTAAGTGTGGCAGGGGCGGCTCAGCCCCAGCATTTT. Combining the CDR3 with reference TRBV13 and TRBJ1-5 gives the whole variable domain AAGVIQSPRHLIKEKRETATLKCYPIPRHDTVYWYQQGPGQDPQFLISFYEKMQSDKGSIPDRFSAQQFSDYHSELNMSSLELGDSALYFCASSLSVAGAAQPQHFGDGTRLSIL.

The chain joins TRBV24-1 to TRBJ1-4; TRBD1 aligns across 9 bases. CDR3 length: 16 residues. After removal of 11 bases from V and 6 bases from J, the junction contained 15 bases not matched to a gene. Germline lookup yields CDR1 KGHDR and CDR2 SFDVKD. In DNA, the CDR3 is TGTGCCAGAACCGGGACAGGGAATCGGCCCCATGAAAAACTGTTTTTT. This gives the protein CARTGTGNRPHEKLFF.

This chain joins TRBV2 and TRBJ2-7; 11 bases align to TRBD2. The trim removed 5 bases at V and 4 bases at J, leaving 13 bases unmatched. Looked up from germline, CDR1 is SNHLY and CDR2 is FYNNEI. The CDR3 consists of 17 residues. Here the CDR3 reads CASSHNSGRADSYEQYF. As DNA, the CDR3 is TGTGCCAGCAGTCATAATAGCGGGAGGGCCGATTCGTACGAGCAGTACTTC.

V and J are TRBV24-1 and TRBJ2-5; 9 bases match TRBD2. Looked up from germline, CDR1 is KGHDR and CDR2 is SFDVKD. The CDR3 loop spans 15 amino acids. The junction had 10 bases not matched to a gene; V was cut back by 7 bases and J by 5 bases. The CDR3 DNA follows: TGTGCCACCAGCGGACCGGAGCGGGGGGTGGAGACCCAGTACTTC. Protein sequence: CATSGPERGVETQYF.

The chain has TRBV19 and TRBJ2-1, with 10 bases matching TRBD1. J gave up 9 bases and V 0 bases, and 8 bases lay outside the gene matches. The CDR3 is 16 residues long. Germline V gene lookup returns CDR1 LNHDA and CDR2 SQIVND (reference sequence). CDR3 DNA sequence: TGTGCCAGTAGTATAGAGACAGGGGGCGGGGTAAGTGAGCAGTTCTTC. Translation gives CASSIETGGGVSEQFF. Based on the CDR3 plus reference TRBV19 and TRBJ2-1, the full variable domain is DGGITQSPKYLFRKEGQNVTLSCEQNLNHDAMYWYRQDPGQGLRLIYYSQIVNDFQKGDIAEGYSVSREKKESFPLTVTSAQKNPTAFYLCASSIETGGGVSEQFFGPGTRLTVL.

The V gene is TRBV5-6, the J gene TRBJ2-5, with TRBD2 identical over 7 bases. Germline V lookup: CDR1 SGHDT, CDR2 YYEEEE. V was clipped by 3 bases and J by 5 bases; unmatched bases: 7. This CDR3 has 14 residues. The CDR3 is CASSWREGMETQYF. The DNA of the CDR3 is TGTGCCAGCAGCTGGAGGGAGGGGATGGAGACCCAGTACTTC.

In this sample, this clone turned up once. V and J are TRBV3-1 (or the pseudogene TRBV3-2) and TRBJ1-1; D is unresolved. Germline-derived CDR1 and CDR2 are LGHDT and YNNKEL (reference sequence). Trimming removed 0 bases from V and 0 bases from J, with 11 bases in between. The CDR3 has 16 residues. The CDR3 reads CASSQDHGPLNTEAFF. For the CDR3, the DNA is TGTGCCAGCAGCCAAGATCATGGGCCCCTGAACACTGAAGCTTTCTTT.

There are a few counts of this clone. V and J are TRBV19 and TRBJ1-2, with D maybe TRBD1 (6 bases). The CDR3 sequence is 13 residues long. The germline V gene has CDR1 LNHDA and CDR2 SQIVND (reference sequence). The germline V and J ends were trimmed by 4 bases and 6 bases, with 12 bases remaining between them. The chain's CDR3 is CASSRGGYNGYTF. The DNA of the CDR3 is TGTGCCAGTAGTAGGGGGGGCTACAATGGCTACACCTTC. Full variable domain (remainder filled in from reference TRBV19 and TRBJ1-2): DGGITQSPKYLFRKEGQNVTLSCEQNLNHDAMYWYRQDPGQGLRLIYYSQIVNDFQKGDIAEGYSVSREKKESFPLTVTSAQKNPTAFYLCASSRGGYNGYTFGSGTRLTVV.

The chain carries TRBV18 and TRBJ2-5, with unresolved D. Germline V gene lookup returns CDR1 KGHSH and CDR2 LQKENI. Trimming cost V 8 bases and J 2 bases, with 12 bases left between them. CDR3 length: 13 residues. CDR3 loop: CASGFAAQETQYF. For the CDR3, the DNA is TGTGCCAGCGGTTTCGCGGCTCAAGAGACCCAGTACTTC.

The chain uses TRBV28 and TRBJ2-3; 14 bases line up with TRBD2. Germline V gene sequence: CDR1 MDHEN, CDR2 SYDVKM. With V trimmed by 4 bases and J by 0 bases, 6 bases remained unmatched. The CDR3 loop spans 18 amino acids. Here the CDR3 reads CASSSGTSGSPSTDTQYF. The CDR3 DNA is TGTGCCAGCAGTTCGGGGACTAGCGGGAGCCCTAGCACAGATACGCAGTATTTT.

The chain employs TRBV12-3 or TRBV12-4 and TRBJ1-1; no clear D. The CDR3 covers 13 residues. The ends were cut back, 2 bases at V and 5 bases at J, with 9 bases in the middle. The CDR3 DNA reads TGTGCCAGCAGTTTACTCGGGAGGACTGAAGCTTTCTTT. Protein: CASSLLGRTEAFF.

The chain has TRBV28 and TRBJ1-1; unclear D gene. V dropped 5 bases and J dropped 8 bases, with 9 bases sitting between them. Germline V CDR1 and CDR2: MDHEN, SYDVKM. This CDR3 contains 11 residues. The CDR3 DNA reads as TGTGCCAGCAGTCAGGCCCTCGAAGCTTTCTTT. It is translated as CASSQALEAFF. The entire variable domain, with the rest obtained from reference TRBV28 and TRBJ1-1, is as follows: DVKVTQSSRYLVKRTGEKVFLECVQDMDHENMFWYRQDPGLGLRLIYFSYDVKMKEKGDIPEGYSVSREKKERFSLILESASTNQTSMYLCASSQALEAFFGQGTRLTVV.

This rearrangement joins TRBV7-2 to TRBJ1-1; tentative D call: TRBD1 (6 bases). CDR1 is SGHTA and CDR2 is FQGNSA in the germline V gene. Trimming pared 4 bases from V and 11 bases from J, leaving 20 bases between. The CDR3 consists of 14 residues. Here the CDR3 reads CASSSPGGADFAFF. DNA of the CDR3: TGTGCCAGCAGCTCGCCGGGGGGGGCCGATTTCGCTTTCTTT.

The chain employs TRBV5-6 and TRBJ1-2; D not resolved. Trimming left V 0 bases short and J 3 bases short, with 6 bases between. CDR1 is SGHDT and CDR2 is YYEEEE in the germline V gene. This CDR3 contains 13 residues. CDR3 coding DNA: TGTGCCAGCAGCTTGGGGCGGGACTATGGCTACACCTTC. Protein sequence: CASSLGRDYGYTF. Variable domain in full (rest from reference TRBV5-6 and TRBJ1-2): DAGVTQSPTHLIKTRGQQVTLRCSPKSGHDTVSWYQQALGQGPQFIFQYYEEEERQRGNFPDRFSGHQFPNYSSELNVNALLLGDSALYLCASSLGRDYGYTFGSGTRLTVV.

The gene calls are TRBV28 and TRBJ1-5; 7 bases are shared with TRBD1. The CDR3 spans 14 residues. Germline loops: CDR1 MDHEN, CDR2 SYDVKM. Trimming took 6 bases from V and 4 from J; bases not matched to a gene: 6. CDR3 residues: CASSQGQTNQPQHF. DNA for the CDR3: TGTGCCAGCAGCCAGGGACAGACAAATCAGCCCCAGCATTTT.

This chain joins TRBV3-1 (or the pseudogene TRBV3-2) and TRBJ2-5; TRBD2 aligns across 16 bases. Germline CDR1 LGHDT, CDR2 YNNKEL (reference sequence). Germline trimming cut 3 bases from V and 5 bases from J; bases unmatched to any gene: 12. This CDR3 is 19 amino acids long. The CDR3 protein is CASSHYSGTSGGAGETQYF. In nucleotides, the CDR3 is TGTGCCAGCAGCCACTACTCCGGGACTAGCGGGGGGGCCGGGGAGACCCAGTACTTC.

This chain uses TRBV2 with TRBJ2-2, with D possibly matching TRBD2 (5 bases). V shed 4 bases and J shed 7 bases, with 10 bases lying between them. CDR1 is SNHLY and CDR2 is FYNNEI in the germline V gene. The CDR3 has 13 amino acids. Here the CDR3 reads CASSGNGNGELFF. As DNA, the CDR3 is TGTGCCAGCAGTGGTAACGGGAACGGGGAGCTGTTTTTT.

The J gene is TRBJ2-1, the V gene TRBV15; 8 bases agree with TRBD2. Germline CDR1 reads LNHNV; CDR2 reads YYDKDF (reference sequence). The CDR3 consists of 17 residues. The V gene end was trimmed by 6 bases and the J gene end by 2 bases; junction bases not matched to a gene: 12. CDR3 DNA sequence: TGTGCCACCAGGAGCGGGGGACTCGCCGGAGCCTACAATGAGCAGTTCTTC. Protein product: CATRSGGLAGAYNEQFF.

The rearrangement joins TRBV24-1 to TRBJ2-3; maybe TRBD1 (6 bases). CDR3 length: 14 amino acids. CDR1 and CDR2 (germline): KGHDR, SFDVKD. Trimming took off 6 bases at V and 2 bases at J, with 11 bases between the two ends. The CDR3 nucleotides read TGTGCCACCAGTCCGGGACATCACACAGATACGCAGTATTTT. The encoded protein is CATSPGHHTDTQYF.

The J gene is TRBJ2-3, the V gene TRBV7-9, with D perhaps TRBD2 (6 bases). This CDR3 comprises 14 residues. The germline V gene encodes CDR1 SEHNR and CDR2 FQNEAQ (reference sequence). V lost 1 base and J lost 6, with 11 bases in between. The CDR3 region has the DNA TGTGCCAGCAGCTTAGATGGGACTTGGGATACGCAGTATTTT. It yields the protein CASSLDGTWDTQYF.

For the CDR3, the DNA is TGTGCCAGCAGTTTAGGGACAGCCACTGAAGCTTTCTTT. This encodes CASSLGTATEAFF. The chain is built from TRBV12-3 or TRBV12-4 and TRBJ1-1; TRBD1 is a possible D gene (6 bases). Trimming shortened V by 1 base and J by 4 bases, and 7 bases separated the two germline ends. The CDR3 length is 13 residues.

In nucleotides, the CDR3 is TGCGCCAGCAGCCAAGTCGGCCCAGCGAGGGTGAATGAGCAGTTCTTC. The encoded protein is CASSQVGPARVNEQFF. This rearrangement joins TRBV4-1 to TRBJ2-1; the D gene is possibly TRBD2 (5 bases). The V gene's germline CDR1 is MGHRA and CDR2 YSYEKL. V was pared by 1 base and J by 7 bases, with 17 bases between. This CDR3 contains 16 residues.

This chain connects TRBV29-1 to TRBJ2-7; 8 bases map to TRBD2. The J segment lost 3 bases and the V segment lost 2 bases, leaving 15 bases of the junction unmatched. CDR3 length: 17 amino acids. Germline CDR1 SQVTM, CDR2 ANQGSEA. CDR3 nucleotide sequence: TGCAGCGTTGAAAGAGCGGGAGCTTCCGTGGGGGACTACGAGCAGTACTTC. It specifies CSVERAGASVGDYEQYF.

The V call is TRBV12-5, the J call TRBJ1-1, with 8 bases fitting TRBD1. Germline trimming cut 5 bases from V and 3 bases from J; bases unmatched to any gene: 5. The CDR3 is 14 amino acids. Germline assignment: CDR1 LGHNT and CDR2 FRNRAP. Here the CDR3 reads CASGPGQGDTEAFF. In DNA, the CDR3 is TGTGCTAGTGGTCCCGGACAGGGTGACACTGAAGCTTTCTTT.